This T cell receptor beta chain was obtained from a study of blood T cells in healthy people across ages. Primers used in a second PCR of roughly 6 to 12 cycles were a sample-barcoded 5' primer and a J-beta primer mix. TCRdb processed the 5' RACE reads anew with MiXCR; each CDR3 protein has one entry. The table shows 1.5 million to 2 million distinct CDR3 sequences, with 25% to 30% occurring only once. Study-wide results and limits: Observed TCR beta diversity showed a strong correlation with the percentage of naive T cells as measured by flow cytometry.

Caucasian, healthy and from Russia, the donors were aged between about 6 and 90. Remarks on this clonotype: Its specificity is not known.

The V and J ends lost 0 bases and 2 bases, in that order; junction bases with no gene match: 8. This CDR3 has 18 residues. Germline V gene sequence: CDR1 SEHNR, CDR2 FQNEAQ (reference sequence). This TCR derives from a woman younger than 45 in good health. The sample was blood. V gene TRBV7-9 combines with J gene TRBJ2-7; 12 nucleotides line up with TRBD2. The DNA for the CDR3 is TGTGCCAGCAGCTTAGCGCCTTCGGCTAGCGGGAGGGCCTACGAGCAGTACTTC. The encoded protein is CASSLAPSASGRAYEQYF.